This T cell receptor beta chain was sequenced during a study of cytomegalovirus exposure and HLA in healthy donors. The CDR3 has 14 residues. Trimming took 8 bases from V and 5 from J; bases not matched to a gene: 11. Germline V gene data show CDR1 as LGHNA and CDR2 as YNFKEQ. Primers for the PCR totalled 60 Vbeta and 13 Jbeta. Method: immunoSEQ multiplex PCR; TCRdb's copy keeps in-frame clones and lacks some. The profile shows 90,000 to 150,000 clones, nearly 80% of them singletons. The sample was PBMCs. The chain recombines TRBV4-2 with TRBJ2-7, with 8 bases that match TRBD2. This clonotype was sampled from a woman in her thirties in good health and CMV-seropositive. As DNA, the CDR3 is TGTGCCAGCGCCCAACCCCAGCGGGGGAACGAGCAGTACTTC. Its translation is CASAQPQRGNEQYF.